This TCR beta chain was found in a study of T cell clonality in common variable immunodeficiency. Findings of the study overall: The cause of increased CVID clonality remains unclear without subpopulation sequencing.

The CDR3 has 14 amino acids. Per germline, CDR1 KGHSH and CDR2 LQKENI. Trimming cost V 4 bases and J 3 bases; bases outside gene matches: 0. This clone has at least ten counts. Its target is not known. The sequenced fragment ends 3 residues before the CDR3 boundary, so the rest is inferred from the germline J gene. The repertoire was sequenced with immunoSEQ multiplex PCR; TCRdb's copy has only in-frame clones and lacks some. There are 30,000 to 45,000 clones in the sample, none observed a single time. The rearrangement uses TRBV18 and TRBJ2-7, with 13 nucleotides matching TRBD2. The sequenced material came from peripheral blood mononuclear cells. The TCR originated in a person aged 18-70 years in good health. Incomplete CDR3 DNA: TGTGCCAGCTCACGGACTAGCGGGAGCTACGAG. This gives the protein CASSRTSGSYE. The CDR3 in full is CASSRTSGSYEQYF.